This note documents a single T cell receptor (beta chain) sequence. As yet, its antigen is unknown. The sample originates from a study of shared clonotypes between healthy human individuals. Study-wide findings and caveats: Non-shared clonotypes showed lower generation probabilities than clonotypes common to all four donors. Only blood underwent sampling, and tissue repertoires likely differ.

Only in-frame clones appear in the TCRdb table, and some are missing; sequencing was by immunoSEQ multiplex PCR. The data hold 2.3 million or so clones, with over 90% observed a single time. J lost 4 bases, V lost 4 bases, and 10 bases had no gene match. The CDR3 totals 16 residues. Germline V gene sequence: CDR1 SGHRS, CDR2 YFSETQ. CD4+ cells were split into CD45RA+ naive and CD45RA-negative memory subsets. The V and J genes are TRBV5-1 and TRBJ1-2, with 10 positions matching TRBD1. Sequenced sample: naive CD4+ T cells from PBMCs. The subset here: CD45RA+ positively selected. The sequence derives from a man aged 18 to 29 in good health. Some clones in this sample may be carry-over from other donors' samples. CDR3 in amino acids: CASSPTGTGAAYGYTF. CDR3 bases: TGCGCCAGCAGCCCAACCGGGACAGGGGCCGCCTATGGCTACACCTTC. Based on the CDR3 plus reference TRBV5-1 and TRBJ1-2, the full variable domain is KAGVTQTPRYLIKTRGQQVTLSCSPISGHRSVSWYQQTPGQGLQFLFEYFSETQRNKGNFPGRFSGRQFSNSRSEMNVSTLELGDSALYLCASSPTGTGAAYGYTFGSGTRLTVV.